These 4 T cell receptor beta chains were all obtained from the same sample, sequenced in a study of OX40 agonist ivuxolimab in advanced cancers. Sequenced by immunoSEQ multiplex PCR; TCRdb stores in-frame clones only, minus some. The data show 50,000 to 70,000 clones, 84% seen once. Source: CD4+ or CD8+ T cells sorted from blood, taken in a trial of the OX40 agonist ivuxolimab. All receptors come from an adult with an advanced solid tumor such as melanoma, head and neck, liver or kidney cancer.

The chain is built from TRBV10-3 and TRBJ2-3; D is unclear. V gave up 6 bases and J gave up 0 bases, with 10 bases separating them. The germline V gene has CDR1 ENHRY and CDR2 SYGVKD. The CDR3 spans 14 residues. This CDR3 reads CAIRNTRSTDTQYF. CDR3 nucleotides: TGTGCCATCAGGAACACGAGGAGCACAGATACGCAGTATTTT.

The genes are TRBV7-2 and TRBJ2-1; TRBD2 matches at 11 bases. The V gene end was trimmed by 7 bases and the J gene end by 4 bases; junction bases not matched to a gene: 6. CDR3 length: 15 residues. Germline V gene lookup returns CDR1 SGHTA and CDR2 FQGNSA. CDR3 bases: TGTGCCAGCAAATTGACTAGCGGGGTTTACAATGAGCAGTTCTTC. It yields the protein CASKLTSGVYNEQFF. The variable domain in full, with the rest retrieved from reference TRBV7-2 and TRBJ2-1, is GAGVSQSPSNKVTEKGKDVELRCDPISGHTALYWYRQSLGQGLEFLIYFQGNSAPDKSGLPSDRFSAERTGGSVSTLTIQRTQQEDSAVYLCASKLTSGVYNEQFFGPGTRLTVL.

The chain's CDR3 is CASTSGAPYNEQFF. The DNA for the CDR3 is TGTGCCAGCACGTCGGGGGCTCCTTACAATGAGCAGTTCTTC. This rearrangement joins TRBV4-2 to TRBJ2-1, with D perhaps being TRBD1 or TRBD2 (6 bases each). The germline V gene has CDR1 LGHNA and CDR2 YNFKEQ. Trimming left V 7 bases short and J 4 bases short, with 14 bases between. This CDR3 comprises 14 residues.

The rearrangement joins TRBV19 to TRBJ1-5; D uncertain. CDR1 is LNHDA, CDR2 SQIVND, per germline (reference sequence). This CDR3 has 17 residues. Trimming took 0 bases from V and 1 from J, leaving 13 bases between them. CDR3 in DNA: TGTGCCAGTAGTATAGAAGGTCGAGGCCGAAGCAATCAGCCCCAGCATTTT. It translates to CASSIEGRGRSNQPQHF.